This entry features one T cell receptor (beta chain) sequence. Original processing notes: Amplifying reference gene primers gave estimates of nucleated cell counts. TCRdb's table, derived via immunoSEQ multiplex PCR, lists solely in-frame clones and lacks some. V and J calls and clone size follow that table, whereas D and trimming were derived from the DNA. In the table there are tens of thousands of clones, around 81% of which are singletons. The sample comes from a study of blood T cell repertoires in COVID-19. Turning to the study itself: COVID-19 samples, acute and convalescent, were from the United States, Italy and Spain. The cDNA or gDNA used as material had been derived from T cells, B-cell-depleted T cells, or PBMCs.

J gave up 0 bases and V 0 bases, and 6 bases lay outside the gene matches. CDR3 length: 18 amino acids. CDR1 and CDR2 (germline): KGHSH, LQKENI. Specimen: peripheral blood. The chain links TRBV18 to TRBJ2-1; 9 bases align to TRBD2. The origin of this receptor is a man aged 50 to 60 with acute or convalescent COVID-19. CDR3: CASSPPFSGGSSYNEQFF. Written as DNA, the CDR3 is TGTGCCAGCTCACCACCGTTCAGCGGGGGGAGCTCCTACAATGAGCAGTTCTTC.